The table lists the clone carrying this T cell receptor beta chain with a few counts. Its cognate antigen is unknown. These data are taken from a study of T cells in Graves' hyperthyroidism and ophthalmopathy. General study points: In simple terms, a model built on 13 V-J features told ophthalmopathy apart from stable hyperthyroidism. Among clonotypes expanded in thyroid above 0.001, most were also found in blood.

Lactation, pregnancy, other autoimmune disease or uncontrolled infection excluded patients. PBMCs were obtained from 10 ml fresh peripheral blood. Amplified regions were TCR beta CDR3 sequences from RNA transcripts. The primer set for the first-round RT-PCR of the TCR CDR3 was HTBI. TCRdb reprocessed the multiplex PCR reads with MiXCR, giving one entry per CDR3 protein. This table has about 420,000 distinct CDR3 sequences, 15% to 19% appearing once. Sequenced input: blood. The sequence was collected from a woman between 18 and 30 years old with Graves' hyperthyroidism.

The CDR3 is CATSDPGTARTGELFF. CDR3 DNA sequence: TGTGCCACCAGTGACCCCGGGACAGCCCGCACCGGGGAGCTGTTTTTT. V is TRBV24-1 and J is TRBJ2-2; 7 nucleotides align to TRBD1. Looked up from germline, CDR1 is KGHDR and CDR2 is SFDVKD. CDR3 size: 16 residues. The ends lost 4 bases at V and 4 bases at J; junction bases unmatched: 8.